Shown below are 16 T cell receptor beta chains from a single sample sequenced in a study of control samples from healthy donors and cancer patients. Assay used: immunoSEQ multiplex PCR; TCRdb lists only in-frame clones, some missing. The data show 90,000 to 100,000 clones, just over 90% seen once. Input material: blood. All receptors derive from a woman younger than 30 in good health.

The chain is built from TRBV10-3 and TRBJ1-2; a weak D match, TRBD1 (6 bases). The ends were cut back, 7 bases at V and 6 bases at J, with 15 bases in the middle. There are 13 residues in the CDR3. CDR1 and CDR2 (germline): ENHRY, SYGVKD. The CDR3: CAITSAGVDGYTF. CDR3 sequence (DNA): TGTGCCATCACTTCCGCAGGGGTGGATGGCTACACCTTC.

V gene TRBV5-1 combines with J gene TRBJ2-7; maybe TRBD2 (6 bases). The CDR3 extends over 14 amino acids. Germline V gene data show CDR1 as SGHRS and CDR2 as YFSETQ. V dropped 5 bases and J dropped 1 base, with 13 bases sitting between them. CDR3 coding DNA: TGCGCCAGCAGACTGGACGGGGGATCCTACGAGCAGTACTTC. Its protein is CASRLDGGSYEQYF.

The chain combines TRBV7-3 with TRBJ1-2; maybe TRBD1 (5 bases). V gave up 1 base and J gave up 8 bases, with 14 bases separating them. This CDR3 has 14 amino acids. The germline V gene encodes CDR1 SGHTA and CDR2 FQGTGA. Here the CDR3 reads CASSLNPHGDGYTF. CDR3 DNA: TGTGCCAGCAGCTTAAACCCTCACGGGGACGGCTACACCTTC.

In the case of this clone: Germline is not matched at one junction end, which may reflect a read error. The chain uses TRBV14 and TRBJ1-1, with D unresolved. The CDR3 extends over 14 amino acids. Germline V gene lookup returns CDR1 SGHDN and CDR2 FVKESK. The CDR3 is CASSQDRHPPGGIF. The CDR3 nucleotides are TGTGCCAGCAGCCAAGACCGACACCCTCCCGGAGGAATCTTT.

J is TRBJ2-1 and V is TRBV5-6; 8 bases line up with TRBD1. Losses at the gene ends were 4 bases for V and 5 bases for J; bases not matched to a gene: 20. This CDR3 is 19 amino acids long. Germline V lookup: CDR1 SGHDT, CDR2 YYEEEE. The CDR3: CASSRPARGPAGIHNEQFF. The CDR3 nucleotides are TGTGCCAGCAGCCGGCCCGCCAGGGGGCCCGCGGGTATTCACAATGAGCAGTTCTTC.

This chain connects TRBV7-9 to TRBJ2-1; tentative D call: TRBD1 (6 bases). This CDR3 is built from 18 residues. Between the trimmed V and J ends, which lost 1 base and 0 bases, there was a span of 16 bases. Germline CDR1 reads SEHNR; CDR2 reads FQNEAQ (reference sequence). The CDR3 here is CASSLGFFDRSSYNEQFF. The CDR3, as DNA: TGTGCCAGCAGCTTAGGATTCTTCGACAGGAGCTCCTACAATGAGCAGTTCTTC.

V and J are TRBV18 and TRBJ2-7; the match to TRBD1 covers 7 bases. Germline CDR1 KGHSH, CDR2 LQKENI. The CDR3 spans 13 residues. V shed 6 bases, J shed 5 bases, and the junction held 7 bases outside the gene matches. As DNA, the CDR3 is TGTGCCAGCTCGTTTGACAGGGTAAACGAGCAGTACTTC. Residues: CASSFDRVNEQYF.

The V and J genes are TRBV19 and TRBJ2-7; D remains ambiguous. V was cut by 5 bases and J by 4 bases, with 12 bases left in between. Germline V CDR1 and CDR2: LNHDA, SQIVND (reference sequence). This CDR3 region has 13 residues. CDR3 sequence (DNA): TGTGCCAGTAGTGCCGTGGGGTCTTACGAGCAGTACTTC. It encodes CASSAVGSYEQYF. The full variable domain, rest sourced from reference TRBV19 and TRBJ2-7, is DGGITQSPKYLFRKEGQNVTLSCEQNLNHDAMYWYRQDPGQGLRLIYYSQIVNDFQKGDIAEGYSVSREKKESFPLTVTSAQKNPTAFYLCASSAVGSYEQYFGPGTRLTVT.

This chain connects TRBV18 to TRBJ2-4, with 8 bases fitting TRBD2. J gave up 9 bases and V 3 bases, and 4 bases lay outside the gene matches. CDR1 KGHSH and CDR2 LQKENI come from the germline V gene. This CDR3 spans 13 amino acids. In DNA form, the CDR3 reads TGTGCCAGCTCACCCACCAGCGGGGGCATTCAGTACTTC. Its protein product is CASSPTSGGIQYF.

The genes are TRBV10-3 and TRBJ1-1; D perhaps matches TRBD1 (6 bases). The CDR3 runs 14 residues. Germline V CDR1 and CDR2: ENHRY, SYGVKD. Trimming removed 3 bases at V and 2 bases at J, with 10 bases between. The CDR3 spells CAISDNRANTEAFF. CDR3 nucleotide sequence: TGTGCCATCAGTGATAACAGGGCAAACACTGAAGCTTTCTTT.

This clone turned up a few times. V gene TRBV5-1 combines with J gene TRBJ2-7, with D maybe TRBD1 (5 bases). Germline CDR1 is SGHRS and CDR2 is YFSETQ. V was clipped by 4 bases and J by 3 bases, with 14 bases between them. The CDR3 totals 14 residues. The DNA of the CDR3 is TGCGCCAGCAGCCATGACAGAGATCTCTACGAGCAGTACTTC. Its translation is CASSHDRDLYEQYF.

This rearrangement joins TRBV10-3 to TRBJ1-3; D might be TRBD1 (6 bases). V was cut by 0 bases and J by 2 bases, with 11 bases left in between. CDR1 is ENHRY and CDR2 is SYGVKD in the germline V gene. This CDR3 contains 16 residues. The CDR3 nucleotides are TGTGCCATCAGTGAGTCGAAGGACAGTACTGGAAACACCATATATTTT. Encoded protein: CAISESKDSTGNTIYF.

The chain uses TRBV6-5 and TRBJ1-5; D gene unclear. Trimming took 5 bases from V and 11 from J, leaving 13 bases between them. Germline lookup yields CDR1 MNHEY and CDR2 SVGAGI. There are 12 residues in the CDR3. The CDR3 sequence: CASSPQTLAQHF. CDR3 DNA: TGTGCCAGCAGTCCGCAAACGTTGGCCCAGCATTTT.

CDR3 sequence (DNA): TGTGCCAGCAGCGCCCAGGGGGCAGCTGGAAACACCATATATTTT. Translation: CASSAQGAAGNTIYF. The rearrangement joins TRBV9 to TRBJ1-3, with 8 bases matching TRBD1. Germline-derived CDR1 and CDR2 are SGDLS and YYNGEE. The CDR3 runs to 15 residues. V gave up 3 bases and J gave up 2 bases; unmatched junction bases: 4. The full variable domain, completed using reference TRBV9 and TRBJ1-3, is DSGVTQTPKHLITATGQRVTLRCSPRSGDLSVYWYQQSLDQGLQFLIQYYNGEERAKGNILERFSAQQFPDLHSELNLSSLELGDSALYFCASSAQGAAGNTIYFGEGSWLTVV.

The chain has TRBV6-1 and TRBJ1-2, with 9 bases lining up with TRBD1. This CDR3 region has 16 residues. Per the germline V gene, CDR1 is MNHNS and CDR2 is SASEGT. J gave up 5 bases and V 4 bases, and 11 bases lay outside the gene matches. The CDR3 here is CASSVNAQGARYGYTF. CDR3 nucleotide sequence: TGTGCCAGCAGTGTAAACGCACAGGGGGCGCGGTATGGCTACACCTTC.

V usage is TRBV7-6 and J usage is TRBJ1-3; 10 bases line up with TRBD1. The CDR3 contains 16 residues. Per the germline V gene, CDR1 is SGHVS and CDR2 is FNYEAQ. V gave up 2 bases and J gave up 5 bases; unmatched junction bases: 6. The chain's CDR3 is CASSLFGTGARNTIYF. CDR3 nucleotide sequence: TGTGCCAGCAGCTTATTCGGGACAGGGGCGCGAAACACCATATATTTT.